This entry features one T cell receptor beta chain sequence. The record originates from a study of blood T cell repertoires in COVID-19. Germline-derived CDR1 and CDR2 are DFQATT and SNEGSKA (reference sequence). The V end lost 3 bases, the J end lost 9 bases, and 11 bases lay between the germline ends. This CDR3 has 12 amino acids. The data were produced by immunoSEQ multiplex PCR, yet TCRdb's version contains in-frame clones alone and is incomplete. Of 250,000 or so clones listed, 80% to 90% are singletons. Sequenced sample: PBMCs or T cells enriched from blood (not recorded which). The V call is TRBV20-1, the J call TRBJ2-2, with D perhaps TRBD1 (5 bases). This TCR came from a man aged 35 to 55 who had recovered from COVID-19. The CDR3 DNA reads TGCAGTGCTAGTAGGGGAATCAGGGAGCTGTTTTTT. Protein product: CSASRGIRELFF.